These 3 T cell receptor beta chains were all obtained from the same sample, sequenced in a study of blood T cells in healthy people across ages. Combining a sample-barcoded 5' primer with a J-beta primer mix, a second PCR ran for roughly 6 to 11 cycles. In TCRdb, the 5' RACE reads were re-called with MiXCR into one record per CDR3 protein. The sample lists hundreds of thousands of distinct CDR3 sequences, around half occurring once. The sequenced material came from blood. The source of these receptors is a woman aged 55-70 years in good health.

The chain combines TRBV28 with TRBJ2-7; 8 nucleotides line up with TRBD1. The CDR3 is made up of 15 amino acids. The junction had 7 bases not matched to a gene; V was cut back by 4 bases and J by 2 bases. CDR1 and CDR2 (germline): MDHEN, SYDVKM. The CDR3 spells CASSSDRVPAYEQYF. CDR3 DNA: TGTGCCAGCAGTTCGGACAGGGTACCAGCCTACGAGCAGTACTTC.

This clonotype was recorded only once. Sequence at one end of the junction differs from germline and may be a read error. The V and J genes are TRBV6-5 and TRBJ2-1, with 9 bases that match TRBD1. This CDR3 is built from 11 residues. Germline V gene lookup returns CDR1 MNHEY and CDR2 SVGAGI. CDR3 nucleotides: TGTGCCAACAGTTACGGGACAGGGAAGTTCTTC. It codes for CANSYGTGKFF.

This clonotype was counted between two and nine times. The CDR3 DNA reads as TGTGCCAGTAGTCTCCCCAGGGACGGTGAAAAACTGTTTTTT. Translation gives CASSLPRDGEKLFF. The V and J genes are TRBV19 and TRBJ1-4; weak D call: TRBD1 (5 bases). Per the germline V gene, CDR1 is LNHDA and CDR2 is SQIVND (reference sequence). The V end lost 5 bases, the J end lost 7 bases, and 14 bases lay between the germline ends. This CDR3 comprises 14 residues.